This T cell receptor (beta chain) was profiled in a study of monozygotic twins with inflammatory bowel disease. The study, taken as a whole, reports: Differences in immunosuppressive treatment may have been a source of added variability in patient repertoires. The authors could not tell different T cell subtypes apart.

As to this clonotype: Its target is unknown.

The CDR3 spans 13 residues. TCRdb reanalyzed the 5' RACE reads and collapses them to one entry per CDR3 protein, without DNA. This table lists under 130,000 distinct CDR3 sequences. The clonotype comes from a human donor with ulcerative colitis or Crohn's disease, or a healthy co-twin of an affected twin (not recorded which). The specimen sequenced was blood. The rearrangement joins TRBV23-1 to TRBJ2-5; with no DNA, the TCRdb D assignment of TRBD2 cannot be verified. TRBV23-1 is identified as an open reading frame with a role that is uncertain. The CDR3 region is CASSHSGSQTQYF.